The clone carrying this T cell receptor beta chain has only a few counts. This entry comes from a study of cytomegalovirus exposure and HLA in healthy donors. Both 60 Vbeta primers and 13 Jbeta primers went into the PCR. The method was immunoSEQ multiplex PCR; TCRdb's version includes in-frame clones alone and lacks a portion of them. The data show more than 140,000 clones, with approximately 80% seen just once and about 5.6% held by the top ten. Trimming cost V 2 bases and J 1 base, with 8 bases left between them. Germline CDR1 and CDR2: SGHVS and FQNEAQ. The CDR3 consists of 14 residues. This chain uses TRBV7-8 with TRBJ1-1; the D gene is possibly TRBD1 (5 bases). The clonotype was recovered from a man younger than 45 in good health and CMV-seropositive. The sequencing sample was made of PBMCs. This CDR3 is CASSLRGENTEAFF. For the CDR3, the DNA is TGTGCCAGCAGCTTACGGGGGGAGAACACTGAAGCTTTCTTT. Filled out from reference TRBV7-8 and TRBJ1-1, the complete variable domain reads GAGVSQSPRYKVAKRGQDVALRCDPISGHVSLFWYQQALGQGPEFLTYFQNEAQLDKSGLPSDRFFAERPEGSVSTLKIQRTQQEDSAVYLCASSLRGENTEAFFGQGTRLTVV.